These 11 T cell receptor beta chains were sequenced from one sample in a study of blood T cell repertoires in COVID-19. Using immunoSEQ multiplex PCR, the repertoire was profiled, and TCRdb retains in-frame clones only, with some absent. This table has 150,000 to 200,000 clones, almost 80% appearing once. The specimen sequenced was peripheral blood. The receptors shown here come from a man aged 55 to 70 with active or convalescent COVID-19.

This chain connects TRBV6-5 to TRBJ2-5; D gene uncertain. In germline, CDR1 is MNHEY, CDR2 SVGAGI. The CDR3 extends over 13 amino acids. V was clipped by 2 bases and J by 0 bases, with 4 bases between them. In DNA form, the CDR3 reads TGTGCCAGCAGTTACAACAACCAAGAGACCCAGTACTTC. Protein: CASSYNNQETQYF.

Here the CDR3 reads CASRLTSLSEQYF. CDR3 nucleotide sequence: TGTGCCAGCAGACTGACAAGCCTGAGCGAGCAGTACTTC. This sequence joins TRBV6-5 and TRBJ2-7; no definite D call. V was cut by 6 bases and J by 6 bases, with 15 bases left in between. Germline loops: CDR1 MNHEY, CDR2 SVGAGI. CDR3 length: 13 residues.

This clone has just a few counts. CDR3 loop: CASSPPASGSDEQFF. As DNA, the CDR3 is TGTGCCAGCTCACCACCGGCTAGCGGGAGTGATGAGCAGTTCTTC. This sequence joins TRBV18 and TRBJ2-1; TRBD2 agrees at 10 bases. J gave up 8 bases and V 0 bases, and 4 bases lay outside the gene matches. The CDR3 has 15 amino acids. Germline loops: CDR1 KGHSH, CDR2 LQKENI.

Points on this clone: This sample includes further DNA sequences coding for the same CDR3. This rearrangement joins TRBV2 to TRBJ2-1; maybe TRBD2 (6 bases). The CDR3 is 15 residues long. Germline CDR1 and CDR2: SNHLY and FYNNEI. V was shortened by 6 bases and J by 0 bases, with 12 bases between the two germline ends. CDR3 DNA: TGTGCCAGCAGGGTGGGAGGCGGCTCCTACAATGAGCAGTTCTTC. Its translation: CASRVGGGSYNEQFF.

The rearrangement joins TRBV18 to TRBJ1-4, with 9 nucleotides matching TRBD1. The V gene's germline CDR1 is KGHSH and CDR2 LQKENI. With 5 bases clipped from V and 8 bases from J, the junction kept 9 bases outside the gene matches. CDR3 length: 15 amino acids. The CDR3 spells CASSSSGTGIEKLFF. The CDR3 DNA sequence: TGTGCCAGCTCATCCTCCGGGACAGGGATCGAAAAACTGTTTTTT.

The gene calls are TRBV27 and TRBJ1-2; 7 bases align to TRBD1. After removal of 6 bases from V and 6 bases from J, the junction contained 13 bases not matched to a gene. In germline, CDR1 is MNHEY, CDR2 SMNVEV (reference sequence). This CDR3 region has 15 residues. The CDR3 loop reads CASRNGQGEDHGYTF. CDR3 DNA: TGTGCCAGCAGAAATGGGCAGGGGGAAGATCATGGCTACACCTTC.

This chain uses TRBV5-6 with TRBJ1-1; D remains unclear. The CDR3 is 16 amino acids. Trimming took 4 bases from V and 0 from J, leaving 16 bases between them. Germline-derived CDR1 and CDR2 are SGHDT and YYEEEE. The CDR3 sequence is CASSVGVGNMNTEAFF. The CDR3 DNA sequence: TGTGCCAGCAGCGTGGGTGTTGGCAACATGAACACTGAAGCTTTCTTT. Together with reference TRBV5-6 and TRBJ1-1, the CDR3 gives the full variable domain: DAGVTQSPTHLIKTRGQQVTLRCSPKSGHDTVSWYQQALGQGPQFIFQYYEEEERQRGNFPDRFSGHQFPNYSSELNVNALLLGDSALYLCASSVGVGNMNTEAFFGQGTRLTVV.

This chain uses TRBV3-1 (or the pseudogene TRBV3-2) with TRBJ2-7; 11 nucleotides line up with TRBD2. The CDR3 covers 17 residues. Losses at the gene ends were 1 base for V and 5 bases for J; bases not matched to a gene: 10. The V gene's germline CDR1 is LGHDT and CDR2 YNNKEL (reference sequence). This CDR3 is CASSQVLAGGPYNEQYF. The CDR3 DNA reads as TGTGCCAGCAGCCAAGTATTAGCGGGAGGGCCATATAACGAGCAGTACTTC.

This clone is categorized as medium-sized. This chain connects TRBV19 to TRBJ1-5, with TRBD1 as a possible D gene (6 bases). The CDR3 has 12 amino acids. The germline V gene has CDR1 LNHDA and CDR2 SQIVND (reference sequence). V gave up 9 bases and J gave up 2 bases, with 8 bases separating them. DNA of the CDR3: TGTGCCAGCTCAGGGGGCAATCAGCCCCAGCATTTT. Translated, it gives CASSGGNQPQHF.

The V gene is TRBV12-1, the J gene TRBJ2-3; the table's TRBD2 call for D was not verified on the DNA. TRBV12-1 is a recognized pseudogene. CDR3 length equals 16 residues. The CDR3 loop reads CASSFGLAASTDTQYF. The CDR3, as DNA: TGTGCCAGCAGCTTTGGGCTAGCGGCTAGCACAGATACGCAGTATTTT.

J is TRBJ1-4 and V is TRBV5-1; D remains unclear. CDR3 length: 16 amino acids. Germline loops: CDR1 SGHRS, CDR2 YFSETQ. Trimming cost V 0 bases and J 0 bases, with 9 bases left between them. The CDR3: CASSLGTRATNEKLFF. In DNA, the CDR3 is TGCGCCAGCAGCTTGGGCACGAGAGCAACTAATGAAAAACTGTTTTTT.